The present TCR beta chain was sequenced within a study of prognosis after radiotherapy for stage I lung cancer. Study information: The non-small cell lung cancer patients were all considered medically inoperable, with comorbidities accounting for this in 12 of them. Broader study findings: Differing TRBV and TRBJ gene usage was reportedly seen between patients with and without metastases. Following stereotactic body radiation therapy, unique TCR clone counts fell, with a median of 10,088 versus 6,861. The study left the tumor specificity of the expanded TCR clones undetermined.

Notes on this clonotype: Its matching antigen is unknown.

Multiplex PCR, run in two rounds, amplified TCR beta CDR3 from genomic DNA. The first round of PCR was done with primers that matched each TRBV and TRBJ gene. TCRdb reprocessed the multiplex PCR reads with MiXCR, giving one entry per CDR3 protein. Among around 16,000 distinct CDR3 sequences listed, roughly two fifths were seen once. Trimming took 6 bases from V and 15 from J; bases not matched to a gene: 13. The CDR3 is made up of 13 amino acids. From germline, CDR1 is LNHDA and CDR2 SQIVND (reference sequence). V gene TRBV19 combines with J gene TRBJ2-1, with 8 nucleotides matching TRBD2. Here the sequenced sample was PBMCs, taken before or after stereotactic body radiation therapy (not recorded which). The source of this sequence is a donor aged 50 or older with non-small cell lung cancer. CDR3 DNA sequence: TGTGCCAGTAGCACAGGGACTAGAAGGACCTCGTTCTTC. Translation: CASSTGTRRTSFF.